The present TCR beta chain was sequenced within a study of cytomegalovirus exposure and HLA in healthy donors. About the research overall: About 77 million unique TCRs from HLA-typed donors made up an early data release.

PCR used 60 Vbeta primers and 13 Jbeta primers. Profiled with immunoSEQ multiplex PCR; TCRdb holds only in-frame clones, not every one. This table holds 160,000 or so clones, around 77% found once. Notes on the study in general: Common viral pathogens seemed to be connected with several of the most significant clusters, according to a later analysis. Most CMV-associated TCR beta chains appeared HLA-restricted in a later analysis. Some public TCRs appeared in many individuals, while most sequences were rare.

Note on this clone: The antigen remains unidentified.

After removal of 5 bases from V and 6 bases from J, the junction contained 12 bases not matched to a gene. The CDR3 sequence is 15 residues long. From germline, CDR1 is MNHEY and CDR2 SVGAGI. This rearrangement joins TRBV6-5 to TRBJ1-2; TRBD1 aligns across 7 bases. The receptor was derived from a man between 60 and 70 years old in good health and CMV-seronegative. The sequenced material came from PBMCs. CDR3 amino acids: CASSRDSLTGNGYTF. CDR3 nucleotides: TGTGCCAGCAGTAGGGACAGCCTAACTGGGAATGGCTACACCTTC.